A single sample is the source of the 15 T cell receptor beta chains below, sequenced in a study of blood T cells in healthy people across ages. Sample-barcoded 5' priming and a J-beta primer mix drove a second PCR of 7 to 11 cycles. A single record per CDR3 protein comes from TCRdb applying MiXCR to the 5' RACE reads. In the table there are 700,000 to 950,000 distinct CDR3 sequences, 43% of which are singletons. The sequencing input was blood. The origin of the receptors is a woman aged 60 to 75 in good health.

On this clonotype itself: With a much larger clone just one base away, this may be a read error. V and J are TRBV7-6 and TRBJ1-1, with D hard to call. V lost 0 bases and J lost 7, with 9 bases in between. Germline V gene data show CDR1 as SGHVS and CDR2 as FNYEAQ. The CDR3 is 13 amino acids. CDR3 region: CASSLALEGEAFF. In DNA, the CDR3 is TGTGCCAGCAGCTTAGCTCTCGAGGGTGAAGCTTTCTTT.

In its sample, this clonotype was seen once. The chain combines TRBV4-3 with TRBJ2-1, with D uncertain. The ends were cut back, 1 base at V and 5 bases at J, with 6 bases in the middle. The CDR3 contains 13 residues. From germline, CDR1 is LGHNA and CDR2 YSLEER. The CDR3 loop is CASSQGSHNEQFF. Here the CDR3 DNA reads TGCGCCAGCAGCCAAGGGTCCCACAATGAGCAGTTCTTC.

CDR3 sequence (DNA): TGTGCCAGCAGCTCGGGACAGGTCTCTGGGGCCAACGTCCTGACTTTC. Residues: CASSSGQVSGANVLTF. The chain is built from TRBV7-3 and TRBJ2-6; 8 bases align to TRBD1. Germline CDR1 reads SGHTA; CDR2 reads FQGTGA. This CDR3 spans 16 amino acids. V shed 4 bases, J shed 0 bases, and the junction held 2 bases outside the gene matches.

This clonotype appeared many times. The chain combines TRBV10-3 with TRBJ2-5; 7 bases agree with TRBD1. The germline CDR1 and CDR2 sequences are ENHRY and SYGVKD. The CDR3 contains 17 residues. Unmatched junction bases numbered 12, after V lost 3 bases and J lost 2 bases. The CDR3 loop is CAISEPVYRGSQETQYF. DNA of the CDR3: TGTGCCATCAGTGAACCCGTCTACAGGGGTTCGCAAGAGACCCAGTACTTC.

V and J are TRBV7-3 and TRBJ2-3; 9 nucleotides agree with TRBD2. The trim removed 5 bases at V and 6 bases at J, leaving 6 bases unmatched. Germline assignment: CDR1 SGHTA and CDR2 FQGTGA. The CDR3 has 14 amino acids. The chain's CDR3 is CASSTGLAVDTQYF. The DNA for the CDR3 is TGTGCCAGCAGCACGGGACTAGCAGTCGATACGCAGTATTTT. Drawing the rest from reference TRBV7-3 and TRBJ2-3, the complete variable domain is GAGVSQTPSNKVTEKGKYVELRCDPISGHTALYWYRQSLGQGPEFLIYFQGTGAADDSGLPNDRFFAVRPEGSVSTLKIQRTERGDSAVYLCASSTGLAVDTQYFGPGTRLTVL.

The rearrangement uses TRBV27 and TRBJ2-5; 7 positions match TRBD2. The germline gives CDR1 MNHEY, CDR2 SMNVEV (reference sequence). V was pared by 1 base and J by 5 bases, with 10 bases of the junction left unmatched. The CDR3 totals 16 residues. The CDR3 region is CASSLFGLESRETQYF. Written as DNA, the CDR3 is TGTGCCAGCAGTTTATTCGGACTAGAGTCTCGGGAGACCCAGTACTTC.

The chain has TRBV27 and TRBJ2-7, with 10 bases that match TRBD2. The ends lost 8 bases at V and 6 bases at J; junction bases unmatched: 10. This CDR3 has 14 amino acids. Germline V gene sequence: CDR1 MNHEY, CDR2 SMNVEV (reference sequence). The CDR3 loop reads CASAHLTSGVEQYF. As DNA, the CDR3 is TGTGCCAGCGCACACCTCACTAGCGGGGTCGAGCAGTACTTC.

This chain links TRBV6-1 with TRBJ2-4, with 8 nucleotides matching TRBD2. The DNA end favors TRBJ2-7, so the J call may be wrong. CDR1 MNHNS and CDR2 SASEGT come from the germline V gene. The CDR3 covers 14 residues. CDR3 sequence reads: CASSERGESFEQYF. The DNA of the CDR3 is TGTGCCAGCAGTGAGCGGGGGGAAAGCTTCGAGCAGTACTTC.

The rearrangement uses TRBV21-1 and TRBJ1-5; no DNA check was done on the table's D call, TRBD1. TRBV21-1 is given as a pseudogene. This CDR3 has 19 amino acids. The CDR3 reads CASSKAPYRGSYSNQPQHF. CDR3 sequence (DNA): TGTGCCAGCAGCAAAGCGCCGTACAGGGGGAGTTATAGCAATCAGCCCCAGCATTTT.

The rearrangement uses TRBV10-3 and TRBJ1-1; D is possibly TRBD1 (5 bases). Germline CDR1 is ENHRY and CDR2 is SYGVKD. The CDR3 runs 14 residues. Trimming cost V 2 bases and J 6 bases, with 13 bases left between them. CDR3 nucleotides: TGTGCCATCAGTGAGAGGCAGGGTAGACCTGAAGCTTTCTTT. It is translated as CAISERQGRPEAFF.

CDR3 amino acids: CASSYRRVNTEAFF. CDR3 nucleotide sequence: TGTGCCAGCAGTTACCGCAGGGTGAACACTGAAGCTTTCTTT. The V and J genes are TRBV6-6 and TRBJ1-1; maybe TRBD1 (5 bases). Germline CDR1 reads MNHNY; CDR2 reads SVGAGI (reference sequence). Trimming pared 2 bases from V and 0 bases from J, leaving 7 bases between. The length of the CDR3 is 14 residues.

Only one count was recorded for this clonotype. A read error is possible here, since a much larger clone lies one base away. CDR3 coding DNA: TGCGCCAGCAGCTTGGGGGCTAGCGGAGGCAAAAACATTCAGTACTTC. It specifies CASSLGASGGKNIQYF. The chain uses TRBV5-1 and TRBJ2-4; 7 bases line up with TRBD2. V was pared by 0 bases and J by 3 bases, with 6 bases of the junction left unmatched. Looked up from germline, CDR1 is SGHRS and CDR2 is YFSETQ. This CDR3 has 16 residues.

This chain uses TRBV27 with TRBJ1-5; D is perhaps TRBD1 (5 bases). This CDR3 is 15 amino acids long. V was clipped by 5 bases and J by 2 bases, with 13 bases between them. CDR1 and CDR2 (germline): MNHEY, SMNVEV (reference sequence). This chain's CDR3 is CASSASGQGNQPQHF. CDR3 in DNA: TGTGCCAGCAGTGCTTCGGGGCAGGGCAATCAGCCCCAGCATTTT.

This clonotype was detected only a few times. The chain has TRBV20-1 and TRBJ2-5, with TRBD1 as a possible D gene (5 bases). This CDR3 spans 15 amino acids. The germline V and J ends were trimmed by 0 bases and 0 bases, with 11 bases remaining between them. Germline V gene lookup returns CDR1 DFQATT and CDR2 SNEGSKA (reference sequence). The CDR3 sequence is CSARDRYRYQETQYF. CDR3 in DNA: TGCAGTGCTAGAGATCGGTACAGGTACCAAGAGACCCAGTACTTC.

This clonotype was counted only a few times. The J gene is TRBJ2-7, the V gene TRBV15; D unclear. The germline V gene has CDR1 LNHNV and CDR2 YYDKDF (reference sequence). The V end was cut by 6 bases, the J end by 0 bases, with 9 bases between. The CDR3 has 13 residues. The CDR3 sequence: CATRDGPSYEQYF. The CDR3 DNA reads as TGTGCCACCAGGGACGGACCCTCCTACGAGCAGTACTTC.